This is a list of T cell receptor beta chains from one sample in a study of blood T cell repertoires in COVID-19. Data came from immunoSEQ multiplex PCR; TCRdb stores just in-frame clones and leaves some out. The sample records over 200,000 clones, 88% being singletons. Specimen: peripheral blood. The receptors shown here come from a man between 18 and 29 years old with active or convalescent COVID-19. Both conserved end residues are part of each CDR3. D genes are given only for firm matches. Some rows mark clone size as missing; the rest say once, few, many or name a class of expanded clone.

cdr3_nt cdr3_aa v_call d_call j_call clone_size
TGCAGCGTGAGCGATCAAGAGACCCAGTACTTC CSVSDQETQYF TRBV29-1 - TRBJ2-5 -
TGTGCCAGCTCACCAGGGCTTCCCGGGGCCAACGTCCTGACTTTC CASSPGLPGANVLTF TRBV18 - TRBJ2-6 once
TGTGCCACCAGTGATTCCAAAAGCCTCCTAGCCGACAGGGGGCCCGAGACCCAGTACTTC CATSDSKSLLADRGPETQYF TRBV24-1 TRBD1 TRBJ2-5 once
TGTGCCAGCAGCCTGAGGGGCGGGACAGCCTATAATTCACCCCTCCACTTT CASSLRGGTAYNSPLHF TRBV5-8 TRBD1 TRBJ1-6 -
TGTGCCAGCAGCTCGGGACTAGCGAACACCGGGGAGCTGTTTTTT CASSSGLANTGELFF TRBV6-5 TRBD2 TRBJ2-2 once
TGTGCCAGTAGTATCTTCCCCGGGGCTGAAGCTTTCTTT CASSIFPGAEAFF TRBV19 - TRBJ1-1 -
TGTGCCAGCAGCCCCCCCGGAGGGAATGAAAAACTGTTTTTT CASSPPGGNEKLFF TRBV11-1 - TRBJ1-4 -
TGCGCCAGCACCCCGTCGGGGAGCTCCTACGAGCAGTACTTC CASTPSGSSYEQYF TRBV5-1 - TRBJ2-7 -
TGTGCCAGCAGTTTCCAGGTTCAGCCCCAGCATTTT CASSFQVQPQHF TRBV12-3/TRBV12-4 - TRBJ1-5 -
TGCAGCGTAAGACAGGGAGGCAGCGACACCATATATTTT CSVRQGGSDTIYF TRBV29-1 TRBD1 TRBJ1-3 once
TGTGCCACCCGGACAGGGAGGATATTCACCTTC CATRTGRIFTF TRBV19 TRBD1 TRBJ1-2 -
TGTGCCAGCAGCTTTCGGGACAGACCCTTCTTGACTGAAGCTTTCTTT CASSFRDRPFLTEAFF TRBV13 TRBD1 TRBJ1-1 once
TGTGCCTCCGGGAGAAACACTGAAGCTTTCTTT CASGRNTEAFF TRBV30 - TRBJ1-1 -
TGTGCCAGCAGCTGGTACCGACAGGGTTCGAACACCGGGGAGCTGTTTTTT CASSWYRQGSNTGELFF TRBV7-9 TRBD1 TRBJ2-2 -
TGTGCCAGTAGTGAATGGGGCACTTATGGCTACACCTTC CASSEWGTYGYTF TRBV19 - TRBJ1-2 once
TGTGCCAGCAGCCAAGGAAACAGGGGAACAGATACGCAGTATTTT CASSQGNRGTDTQYF TRBV3-1/TRBV3-2 TRBD1 TRBJ2-3 -
TGTGCCAGCAGCTTTTGGAGCTCTGGGGCCAACGTCCTGACTTTC CASSFWSSGANVLTF TRBV7-9 - TRBJ2-6 -
TGTGCCAGCAGTGGAGGACAGGGGGCCCGGACTGAAGCTTTCTTT CASSGGQGARTEAFF TRBV2 TRBD1 TRBJ1-1 -
TGTGCCAGAAGCTTGGTGCTGGCTAGCGGGAGTCGTACAGATACGCAGTATTTT CARSLVLASGSRTDTQYF TRBV5-3 TRBD2 TRBJ2-3 -
TGTGCCAGCAGAAGGGGGTTTGGCACAGATACGCAGTATTTT CASRRGFGTDTQYF TRBV27 - TRBJ2-3 -
TGTGCCAGCAGTGGTGGCGGGAGCTTCTACAATGAGCAGTTCTTC CASSGGGSFYNEQFF TRBV2 TRBD2 TRBJ2-1 -
TGTGCCAGCTCACCCCGAACAGGGGTGAGCACCGGGGAGCTGTTTTTT CASSPRTGVSTGELFF TRBV18 TRBD1 TRBJ2-2 -
TGTGCCAGCAGCCAAGATGGGGGCGGAAACTATGGCTACACCTTC CASSQDGGGNYGYTF TRBV4-2 - TRBJ1-2 -
TGTGCCAGCAGCTTACACGCTACGAATGAAAAACTGTTTTTT CASSLHATNEKLFF TRBV11-1 - TRBJ1-4 few
TGTGCTAGTGGTTTGGTGACTGGGACTAGCAGTTCCTACGAGCAGTACTTC CASGLVTGTSSSYEQYF TRBV12-5 TRBD2 TRBJ2-7 -
TGCAGCGTGAGCCGGGACAGGGGTGGCTACACCTTC CSVSRDRGGYTF TRBV29-1 TRBD1 TRBJ1-2 -
TGTGCCAGCAGTCCTCTGATAGGGGGTCAATATAATTCACCCCTCCACTTT CASSPLIGGQYNSPLHF TRBV27 - TRBJ1-6 -
TGTGCCAGCCGCCCCCGCCGGGGGGGGGCCGGGACCCAGTACTTC CASRPRRGGAGTQYF TRBV7-2 TRBD2 TRBJ2-5 -
TGTGCCAGCAGCTTAGAGTTTGACGGACTCCTCAATGAGCAGTTCTTC CASSLEFDGLLNEQFF TRBV11-2 - TRBJ2-1 -
TGTGCCAGCAGTTCTATACGGACAGGGAGGGGTGAAAAACTGTTTTTT CASSSIRTGRGEKLFF TRBV28 TRBD1 TRBJ1-4 -
TGTGCCAGTAGCATCGGGACAGCGATGGAGACCCAGTACTTC CASSIGTAMETQYF TRBV19 TRBD1 TRBJ2-5 -
TGTGCCAGCAGCCGAGAGGGGAGCGGGAGGGTACTCAATGAGCAGTTCTTC CASSREGSGRVLNEQFF TRBV7-8 TRBD2 TRBJ2-1 -